Presented here are 26 T cell receptor beta chains from one specimen sequenced in a study of OX40 agonist ivuxolimab in advanced cancers. Libraries were prepared by immunoSEQ multiplex PCR; TCRdb keeps only in-frame clonotypes and omits some of them. The sample consists of roughly 29,000 clones, about 89% of them appearing once. The source material was CD4+ or CD8+ T cells sorted from blood, sampled in a trial of the OX40 agonist ivuxolimab. Every receptor here comes from an adult with an advanced solid tumor such as melanoma, head and neck, liver or kidney cancer.

The CDR3, as DNA: TGTGCCAGCAGACCGCCTGCAGGGTGGACCGGGGAGCTGTTTTTT. Its protein is CASRPPAGWTGELFF. The rearrangement uses TRBV11-2 and TRBJ2-2; weak D call: TRBD1 (5 bases). This CDR3 has 15 amino acids. V lost 6 bases and J lost 5, with 16 bases in between. Germline V lookup: CDR1 SGHAT, CDR2 FQNNGV.

J is TRBJ2-1 and V is TRBV7-8, with TRBD2 matching over 10 bases. The CDR3 totals 17 residues. The germline gives CDR1 SGHVS, CDR2 FQNEAQ. Germline trimming cut 2 bases from V and 1 base from J; bases unmatched to any gene: 5. Here the CDR3 reads CASSLTLAGASYNEQFF. The DNA for the CDR3 is TGTGCCAGCAGCTTAACCCTAGCGGGAGCGTCCTACAATGAGCAGTTCTTC.

This chain connects TRBV13 to TRBJ2-5, with 8 bases aligning to TRBD1. V was clipped by 6 bases and J by 5 bases; unmatched bases: 17. The V gene's germline CDR1 is PRHDT and CDR2 FYEKMQ (reference sequence). The CDR3 is made up of 17 amino acids. As DNA, the CDR3 is TGTGCCAGCAGTCTCAGGACAGGGAAGTACGGCGGGGAGACCCAGTACTTC. Protein sequence: CASSLRTGKYGGETQYF.

This chain links TRBV6-1 with TRBJ2-7; D unclear. Germline values: CDR1 MNHNS, CDR2 SASEGT. The germline V and J ends were trimmed by 1 base and 0 bases, with 10 bases remaining between them. The CDR3 covers 15 residues. Written as DNA, the CDR3 is TGTGCCAGCAGTGAAGAGGTACAGAGCTCCTACGAGCAGTACTTC. Protein: CASSEEVQSSYEQYF.

The genes are TRBV2 and TRBJ1-1; 7 positions match TRBD1. V lost 5 bases to trimming and J lost 0 bases; unmatched junction nucleotides: 3. The CDR3 has 14 amino acids. Germline V gene data show CDR1 as SNHLY and CDR2 as FYNNEI. The CDR3 DNA reads TGTGCCAGCAGTTTGGGACAGTTGAACACTGAAGCTTTCTTT. Its translation: CASSLGQLNTEAFF. Full variable domain (remainder filled in from reference TRBV2 and TRBJ1-1): EPEVTQTPSHQVTQMGQEVILRCVPISNHLYFYWYRQILGQKVEFLVSFYNNEISEKSEIFDDQFSVERPDGSNFTLKIRSTKLEDSAMYFCASSLGQLNTEAFFGQGTRLTVV.

This chain joins TRBV11-2 and TRBJ2-2; no reliable D call. The germline gives CDR1 SGHAT, CDR2 FQNNGV. The V end lost 5 bases, the J end lost 8 bases, and 9 bases lay between the germline ends. The CDR3 consists of 12 residues. This CDR3 is CASSLHGGELFF. The CDR3 nucleotides read TGTGCCAGCAGCCTACATGGGGGGGAGCTGTTTTTT.

The chain employs TRBV5-4 and TRBJ1-3; unclear D gene. From germline, CDR1 is SGHNT and CDR2 YYREEE (reference sequence). V lost 0 bases to trimming and J lost 0 bases, with 13 bases between them. This CDR3 has 17 amino acids. CDR3 DNA: TGTGCCAGCAGCTTGGGGCCACCAGGAGGCTCTGGAAACACCATATATTTT. Translation gives CASSLGPPGGSGNTIYF.

This chain joins TRBV7-8 and TRBJ1-1, with D unclear. Trimming removed 0 bases at V and 4 bases at J, with 6 bases between. From germline, CDR1 is SGHVS and CDR2 FQNEAQ. There are 13 residues in the CDR3. The CDR3 here is CASSLAAATEAFF. CDR3 sequence (DNA): TGTGCCAGCAGCTTAGCGGCGGCCACTGAAGCTTTCTTT.

This chain uses TRBV7-9 with TRBJ2-1, with 10 bases fitting TRBD2. The CDR3 runs to 16 residues. Trimming cost V 5 bases and J 6 bases; bases outside gene matches: 10. Germline V gives CDR1 SEHNR, CDR2 FQNEAQ (reference sequence). CDR3 bases: TGTGCCAGCAGCCCACCCAGCGGGAGGGCCGTCAATGAGCAGTTCTTC. Protein sequence: CASSPPSGRAVNEQFF. The complete variable domain, with remaining parts taken from reference TRBV7-9 and TRBJ2-1, reads DTGVSQNPRHKITKRGQNVTFRCDPISEHNRLYWYRQTLGQGPEFLTYFQNEAQLEKSRLLSDRFSAERPKGSFSTLEIQRTEQGDSAMYLCASSPPSGRAVNEQFFGPGTRLTVL.

This chain connects TRBV6-5 to TRBJ1-2; D possibly corresponds to TRBD1 (6 bases). Germline V gene lookup returns CDR1 MNHEY and CDR2 SVGAGI. This CDR3 has 13 amino acids. Trimming left V 4 bases short and J 3 bases short, with 9 bases between. CDR3 coding DNA: TGTGCCAGCAGTTTCGGACAGCACTATGGCTACACCTTC. Translating gives CASSFGQHYGYTF.

J is TRBJ1-1 and V is TRBV5-8; no firm D call. The CDR3 is 16 residues long. The V end was cut by 4 bases, the J end by 0 bases, with 16 bases between. In germline, CDR1 is SGHTS, CDR2 YDEGEE. CDR3 amino acids: CASSALYPLMNTEAFF. The CDR3 coding sequence is TGTGCCAGCAGCGCACTCTATCCTTTGATGAACACTGAAGCTTTCTTT.

The chain uses TRBV7-8 and TRBJ2-1; TRBD1 matches 11 bases. Germline V gene sequence: CDR1 SGHVS, CDR2 FQNEAQ. The J segment lost 4 bases and the V segment lost 6 bases, leaving 5 bases of the junction unmatched. The CDR3 runs 15 residues. Written as DNA, the CDR3 is TGTGCCAGCAGACGGACAGGGGGCAGGTACAATGAGCAGTTCTTC. Its translation: CASRRTGGRYNEQFF.

This rearrangement joins TRBV9 to TRBJ1-4, with 7 bases fitting TRBD1. Losses at the gene ends were 6 bases for V and 5 bases for J; bases not matched to a gene: 10. The CDR3 is 15 amino acids. Germline loops: CDR1 SGDLS, CDR2 YYNGEE. CDR3 sequence reads: CASTRGQARNEKLFF. Written as DNA, the CDR3 is TGTGCCAGCACCAGAGGACAGGCTCGGAATGAAAAACTGTTTTTT.

The CDR3 nucleotides read TGTGCCAGCAGTTTTATGACGGCCTACGAGCAGTACTTC. Amino acids: CASSFMTAYEQYF. The J gene is TRBJ2-7, the V gene TRBV28; no clear D gene. The V end was cut by 3 bases, the J end by 2 bases, with 8 bases between. CDR1 is MDHEN and CDR2 is SYDVKM in the germline V gene. CDR3 length: 13 amino acids.

For this clone: The junction does not match germline at one end; this may be a read error. The chain combines TRBV7-9 with TRBJ2-1, with 8 bases that match TRBD1. The CDR3 has 12 amino acids. Germline CDR1 SEHNR, CDR2 FQNEAQ (reference sequence). DNA of the CDR3: TGCTCAACAGGGGGAGAGTACAATGAGCAGTTCTTC. The encoded protein is CSTGGEYNEQFF.

The chain combines TRBV11-2 with TRBJ2-1, with 10 positions matching TRBD2. After removal of 6 bases from V and 5 bases from J, the junction contained 7 bases not matched to a gene. Germline V lookup: CDR1 SGHAT, CDR2 FQNNGV. This CDR3 region has 15 residues. The CDR3 region has the DNA TGTGCCAGCAGGGCACTAGCGGGAATTCACAATGAGCAGTTCTTC. This encodes CASRALAGIHNEQFF.

This chain connects TRBV13 to TRBJ2-7, with 7 bases fitting TRBD1. Trimming cost V 5 bases and J 2 bases; bases outside gene matches: 9. Germline loops: CDR1 PRHDT, CDR2 FYEKMQ (reference sequence). The CDR3 sequence is 15 residues long. The CDR3 spells CASSHTTGWAYEQYF. CDR3 nucleotides: TGTGCCAGCAGCCACACGACAGGGTGGGCCTACGAGCAGTACTTC. The full variable domain, rest sourced from reference TRBV13 and TRBJ2-7, is AAGVIQSPRHLIKEKRETATLKCYPIPRHDTVYWYQQGPGQDPQFLISFYEKMQSDKGSIPDRFSAQQFSDYHSELNMSSLELGDSALYFCASSHTTGWAYEQYFGPGTRLTVT.

This chain connects TRBV7-9 to TRBJ1-2; TRBD1 might be the D (5 bases). Germline V gene lookup returns CDR1 SEHNR and CDR2 FQNEAQ (reference sequence). The ends were cut back, 1 base at V and 6 bases at J, with 15 bases in the middle. CDR3 length: 15 amino acids. The CDR3 region is CASSLGAGYRDGYTF. As DNA, the CDR3 is TGTGCCAGCAGCTTAGGGGCAGGGTATCGGGATGGCTACACCTTC.

The genes are TRBV30 and TRBJ2-7; D might be TRBD1 or TRBD2, each matching 5 bases. The CDR3 runs 14 residues. Germline assignment: CDR1 GTSNPN and CDR2 SVGIG (reference sequence). The ends were cut back, 0 bases at V and 6 bases at J, with 15 bases in the middle. The CDR3, as DNA: TGTGCCTGGAGTGTGGGGACCTCACGGCTCGAGCAGTACTTC. Translating gives CAWSVGTSRLEQYF. The full variable domain, rest sourced from reference TRBV30 and TRBJ2-7, is SQTIHQWPATLVQPVGSPLSLECTVEGTSNPNLYWYRQAAGRGLQLLFYSVGIGQISSEVPQNLSASRPQDRQFILSSKKLLLSDSGFYLCAWSVGTSRLEQYFGPGTRLTVT.

The V and J genes are TRBV19 and TRBJ2-7; D is unresolved. This CDR3 contains 18 residues. Trimming cost V 1 base and J 2 bases, with 21 bases left between them. Germline lookup yields CDR1 LNHDA and CDR2 SQIVND (reference sequence). CDR3 region: CASSIGEGKGFNTYEQYF. The CDR3 bases are TGTGCCAGTAGTATAGGAGAAGGAAAGGGCTTCAATACCTACGAGCAGTACTTC.

This chain connects TRBV28 to TRBJ2-3; TRBD2 agrees at 8 bases. Per germline, CDR1 MDHEN and CDR2 SYDVKM. V dropped 4 bases and J dropped 3; count of bases not matched to a gene: 9. The CDR3 contains 16 residues. The CDR3 loop is CASSYSERELTDTQYF. The DNA of the CDR3 is TGTGCCAGCAGTTATAGCGAGCGGGAGTTGACAGATACGCAGTATTTT.

The rearrangement links TRBV9 to TRBJ2-5; tentative D call: TRBD1 (6 bases). The CDR3 length is 16 residues. Germline CDR1 SGDLS, CDR2 YYNGEE. The V gene lost 0 bases and the J gene lost 0 bases, with 12 bases spanning the gap. CDR3 loop: CASSVGGPLDQETQYF. The CDR3 DNA reads as TGTGCCAGCAGCGTAGGGGGGCCCCTCGACCAAGAGACCCAGTACTTC.

The V and J genes are TRBV27 and TRBJ2-7; TRBD1 aligns across 9 bases. The CDR3 is made up of 16 amino acids. Germline assignment: CDR1 MNHEY and CDR2 SMNVEV (reference sequence). V lost 3 bases and J lost 2; bases outside the gene matches: 8. Here the CDR3 DNA reads TGTGCCAGCAGTTTCCTCCGAGGACAGGGGACCTACGAGCAGTACTTC. This translates into CASSFLRGQGTYEQYF.

The gene calls are TRBV5-4 and TRBJ2-3; 8 positions match TRBD1. The length of the CDR3 is 15 residues. J was trimmed by 2 bases and V by 2 bases; bases with no gene match: 4. The V gene's germline CDR1 is SGHNT and CDR2 YYREEE (reference sequence). The CDR3 protein is CASSFSGGATDTQYF. For the CDR3, the DNA is TGTGCCAGCAGCTTTTCAGGGGGCGCCACAGATACGCAGTATTTT.

This CDR3 is CASSLGLADNYGYTF. The CDR3 DNA reads as TGTGCCAGCAGCTTAGGTCTGGCAGATAACTATGGCTACACCTTC. The V call is TRBV7-9, the J call TRBJ1-2, with D uncertain. V was clipped by 1 base and J by 1 base, with 10 bases between them. CDR3 length: 15 residues. Germline-derived CDR1 and CDR2 are SEHNR and FQNEAQ (reference sequence).

J is TRBJ2-3 and V is TRBV9, with 9 bases aligning to TRBD1. Germline CDR1 and CDR2: SGDLS and YYNGEE. J was trimmed by 3 bases and V by 2 bases; bases with no gene match: 7. This CDR3 spans 16 amino acids. The DNA of the CDR3 is TGTGCCAGCAGCGTCTTTCCCGGGACAGGGACAGATACGCAGTATTTT. Residues: CASSVFPGTGTDTQYF.